The T cell receptor (beta chain) described here comes from a study of blood T cell repertoires in COVID-19. Study-level information: Samples taken during acute and convalescent COVID-19 were collected in the United States, Italy and Spain. T cells, B-cell-depleted T cells, or PBMCs supplied cDNA or gDNA.

Authors' analysis steps: Estimates of nucleated cell counts were drawn from the amplification of reference gene primers. Libraries were prepared by immunoSEQ multiplex PCR; TCRdb keeps only in-frame clonotypes and omits some of them. V and J calls and clone size follow that table, whereas D and trimming were derived from the DNA. The sample includes 300,000 to 400,000 clones, around four fifths of them seen just once. This receptor was identified in a man aged 25 to 40 with active or convalescent COVID-19. The sequenced sample consisted of peripheral blood.

The CDR3 reads CASSIERGVAEAFF. CDR3 in DNA: TGTGCCAGTAGTATAGAACGGGGAGTGGCTGAAGCTTTCTTT. V is TRBV19 and J is TRBJ1-1; D remains ambiguous. The CDR3 length is 14 residues. The V end lost 0 bases, the J end lost 6 bases, and 11 bases lay between the germline ends. CDR1 is LNHDA, CDR2 SQIVND, per germline (reference sequence).